The sequence of this T cell receptor (beta chain) was determined in a study of T cell responses to AZD1222 COVID-19 vaccine. Turning to this clone: The antigen remains unidentified.

Germline V gene data show CDR1 as SGHNT and CDR2 as YYREEE (reference sequence). Deletions cut 2 bases from V and 4 bases from J, with 7 bases between. This CDR3 is built from 13 residues. Study-wide results and caveats: Every sample of the repertoires postdated the peak T cell response. Epitopes outside B.1.351 and B.1.1.7 mutated regions reportedly drew nearly half of spike TCRs. Only 5 or 6 AZD1222 recipients were seropositive at baseline. Regions 160-218 and 743-854 held dominance among vaccine-associated CD4 TCRs, which spanned spike.

Data came from immunoSEQ multiplex PCR; TCRdb stores just in-frame clones and leaves some out. The table shows 95,000 to 110,000 clones, with 85% to 95% occurring only once. The material was peripheral blood, obtained on day 0 of AZD1222 vaccination. The source is an adult in good health. The chain joins TRBV5-4 to TRBJ1-5; D not resolved. CDR3 coding DNA: TGTGCCAGCAGCTTAAATCGTAATCAGCCCCAGCATTTT. This translates into CASSLNRNQPQHF. Full variable domain (missing parts from reference TRBV5-4 and TRBJ1-5): ETGVTQSPTHLIKTRGQQVTLRCSSQSGHNTVSWYQQALGQGPQFIFQYYREEENGRGNFPPRFSGLQFPNYSSELNVNALELDDSALYLCASSLNRNQPQHFGDGTRLSIL.